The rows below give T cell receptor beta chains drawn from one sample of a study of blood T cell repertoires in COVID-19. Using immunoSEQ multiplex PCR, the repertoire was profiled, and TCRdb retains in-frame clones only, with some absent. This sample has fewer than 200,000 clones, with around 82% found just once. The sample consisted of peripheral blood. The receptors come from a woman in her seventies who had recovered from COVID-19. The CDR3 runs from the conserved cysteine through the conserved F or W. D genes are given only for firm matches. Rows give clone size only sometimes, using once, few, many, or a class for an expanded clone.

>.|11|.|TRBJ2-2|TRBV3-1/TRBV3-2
TGTGCCAGCAGCCAAGCTGGGGAGCTGTTTTTT
CASSQAGELFF
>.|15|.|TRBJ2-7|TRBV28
TGTGCCAGCAGCCCTAGGGGGGGCGCGGAGGACGAGCAGTACTTC
CASSPRGGAEDEQYF
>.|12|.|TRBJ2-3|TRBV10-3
TGTGCCATCAGTCAGTCGAGGGATACGCAGTATTTT
CAISQSRDTQYF
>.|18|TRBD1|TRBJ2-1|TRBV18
TGTGCCAGCTCACCTCGCGGCCCAGGGGACAGCTTCTACAATGAGCAGTTCTTC
CASSPRGPGDSFYNEQFF
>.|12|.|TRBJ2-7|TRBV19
TGTGCCAGTAGTCGGCGGGTGGACGAGCAGTACTTC
CASSRRVDEQYF
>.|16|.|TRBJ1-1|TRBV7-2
TGTGCCAGCAGCCAAGGGGCGGCGCGTGTGGGGACTGAAGCTTTCTTT
CASSQGAARVGTEAFF
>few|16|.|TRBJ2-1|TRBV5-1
TGCGCCAGCACCAGGACTATTCTTAGCTCCTACAATGAGCAGTTCTTC
CASTRTILSSYNEQFF
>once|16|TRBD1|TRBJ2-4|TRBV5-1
TGCGCCAGCAGCTTGGCCCAGGGACAGGTCCAAAACATTCAGTACTTC
CASSLAQGQVQNIQYF
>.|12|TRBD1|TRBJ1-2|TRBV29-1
TGCAGCGTTGGAGCAGGGGGCGCTGGCTACACCTTC
CSVGAGGAGYTF
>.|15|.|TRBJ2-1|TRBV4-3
TGCGCCAGCAGCCAAGCGGGAGTGGGCACGGATGAGCAGTTCTTC
CASSQAGVGTDEQFF
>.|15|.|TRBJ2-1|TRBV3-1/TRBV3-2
TGTGCCAGCAGCCAAGTAGAGGGCCCCTACAATGAGCAGTTCTTC
CASSQVEGPYNEQFF
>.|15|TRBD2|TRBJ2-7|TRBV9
TGTGCCAGCAGCCCGGGCCGCGGGGGGCGTGGGGAGCAGTACTTC
CASSPGRGGRGEQYF
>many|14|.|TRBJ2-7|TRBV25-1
TGTGCCAGCAGGGGGGGGCCCGGCGTGGGCGAGCAGTACTTC
CASRGGPGVGEQYF
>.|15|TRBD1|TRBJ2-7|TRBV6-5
TGTGCCAGCAGTAAACGGACAGGGGCGACCTACGAGCAGTACTTC
CASSKRTGATYEQYF
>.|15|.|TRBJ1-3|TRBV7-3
TGTGCCAGCAGCTTAACGGGGCTTTCCGGAAACACCATATATTTT
CASSLTGLSGNTIYF
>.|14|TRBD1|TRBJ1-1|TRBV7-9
TGTGCCAGCAGCCCGTCGACAGGGCGAACTGAAGCTTTCTTT
CASSPSTGRTEAFF
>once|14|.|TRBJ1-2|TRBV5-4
TGTGCCAGCACGGTAGGGGGTTCTAACTATGGCTACACCTTC
CASTVGGSNYGYTF
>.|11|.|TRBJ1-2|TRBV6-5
TGTGCCAGCAACCGCGGGGGCGGCTACACCTTC
CASNRGGGYTF
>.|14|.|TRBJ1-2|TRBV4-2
TGTGCCAGCAGCCTGGTGGCGGCCAACTATGGCTACACCTTC
CASSLVAANYGYTF
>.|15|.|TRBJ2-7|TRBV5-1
TGCGCCAGCAGCTTGGGGGCGCCCAGCTCCTACGAGCAGTACTTC
CASSLGAPSSYEQYF
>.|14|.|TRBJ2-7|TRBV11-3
TGTGCCAGCAGCTTAGGCCCAGGGGACTACGAGCAGTACTTC
CASSLGPGDYEQYF
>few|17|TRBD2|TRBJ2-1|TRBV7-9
TGTGCCAGCAGCGGACTTTTAGCGGGACGGCCTCAGAATGAGCAGTTCTTC
CASSGLLAGRPQNEQFF
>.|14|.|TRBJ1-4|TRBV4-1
TGCGCCAGCAGCCAAGATGGGAGGGTCGAAAAACTGTTTTTT
CASSQDGRVEKLFF
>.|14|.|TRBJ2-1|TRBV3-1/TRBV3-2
TGTGCCAGCAGCCAAGGGCGGGGAGGCGGTGAGCAGTTCTTC
CASSQGRGGGEQFF
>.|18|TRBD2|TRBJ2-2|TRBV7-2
TGTGCCAGCAGCCCCCGGACTAGCGGGAGCACGAGCACCGGGGAGCTGTTTTTT
CASSPRTSGSTSTGELFF
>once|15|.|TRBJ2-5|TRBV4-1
TGCGCCAGCAGCCAAGACCCGGGGGGCCTGGAGACCCAGTACTTC
CASSQDPGGLETQYF
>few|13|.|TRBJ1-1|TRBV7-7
TGTGCCAGCAGCTTCTCTGTGAACACTGAAGCTTTCTTT
CASSFSVNTEAFF
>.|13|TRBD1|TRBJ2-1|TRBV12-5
TGTGCTAGTGGGCAGGGGGTGGTCTATGAGCAGTTCTTC
CASGQGVVYEQFF
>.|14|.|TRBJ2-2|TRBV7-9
TGTGCCAGCAGCGCCACAGCGAACACCGGGGAGCTGTTTTTT
CASSATANTGELFF
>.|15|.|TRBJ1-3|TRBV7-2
TGTGCCAGCAGCTTACGACTGAGCTCTGGAAACACCATATATTTT
CASSLRLSSGNTIYF
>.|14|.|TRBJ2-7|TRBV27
TGTGCCAGCAGCTGGAGCAGGGGGCGGGGGGAGCAGTACTTC
CASSWSRGRGEQYF
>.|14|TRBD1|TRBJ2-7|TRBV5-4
TGTGCCAGCAGCCCCCGGGACAGGGTCTACGAGCAGTACTTC
CASSPRDRVYEQYF
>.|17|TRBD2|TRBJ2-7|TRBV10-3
TGTGCCATCAGAGTCGACCTACTAGCGGGGGGACTCCACGAGCAGTACTTC
CAIRVDLLAGGLHEQYF
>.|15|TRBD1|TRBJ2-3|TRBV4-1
TGCGCCAGCAGCACCCGGGACAGCCGCACAGATACGCAGTATTTT
CASSTRDSRTDTQYF
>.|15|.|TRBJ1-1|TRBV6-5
TGTGCCAGCACCAACGGAGGACCTCGGAACACTGAAGCTTTCTTT
CASTNGGPRNTEAFF
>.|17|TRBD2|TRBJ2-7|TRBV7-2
TGTGCCAGCAGCTTAGTGTCGCTAGCGGGGGGGCCGCGGGAGCAGTACTTC
CASSLVSLAGGPREQYF
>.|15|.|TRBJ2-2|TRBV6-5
TGTGCCAGCGGCGGTATCGGGGGTAGGACCGGGGAGCTGTTTTTT
CASGGIGGRTGELFF
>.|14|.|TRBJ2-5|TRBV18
TGTGCCAGCTCACCCCCCGGGTCCAAAGAGACCCAGTACTTC
CASSPPGSKETQYF
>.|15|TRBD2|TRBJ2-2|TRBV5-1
TGCGCCAGCAGCTTGGCCCGGGGGGGAACCGGGGAGCTGTTTTTT
CASSLARGGTGELFF
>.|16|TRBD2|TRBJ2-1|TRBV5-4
TGTGCCAGCAGCTTGGGCCGACTAGCGGGATTTGTTGAGCAGTTCTTC
CASSLGRLAGFVEQFF
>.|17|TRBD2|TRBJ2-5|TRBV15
TGTGCCACCAGCAGCCCTGTCGGCGGGAGGGGCCAAGAGACCCAGTACTTC
CATSSPVGGRGQETQYF
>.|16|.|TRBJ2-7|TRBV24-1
TGTGCCACAAGAGAGACCAGCTCGAGTGGGGGCAACGAGCAGTACTTC
CATRETSSSGGNEQYF
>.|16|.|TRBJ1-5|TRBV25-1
TGTGCCAGCAGTGAATTGGGAGGGGGACCCAATCAGCCCCAGCATTTT
CASSELGGGPNQPQHF
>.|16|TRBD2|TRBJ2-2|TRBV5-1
TGCGCCAGCAGCTTGGTTACTAGCGGGAACACCGGGGAGCTGTTTTTT
CASSLVTSGNTGELFF
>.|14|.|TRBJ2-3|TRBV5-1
TGCGCCAGCAGCTTGGGACACAGCACAGATACGCAGTATTTT
CASSLGHSTDTQYF
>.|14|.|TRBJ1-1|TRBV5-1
TGCGCCAGCAGCCAGGAACCCGGAAAGCCAGAAGCTTTCTTT
CASSQEPGKPEAFF
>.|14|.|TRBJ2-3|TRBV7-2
TGTGCCAGCAGCCCGGTCCCTAGCACAGATACGCAGTATTTT
CASSPVPSTDTQYF
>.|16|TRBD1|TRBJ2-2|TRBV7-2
TGTGCCAGCAGCCCCAGGGGGCCCGGGGGCACCGGGGAGCTGTTTTTT
CASSPRGPGGTGELFF
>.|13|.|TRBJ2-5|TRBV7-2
TGTGCCAGCAGCTTACCGCCTCTAGCTCACCAGTACTTC
CASSLPPLAHQYF
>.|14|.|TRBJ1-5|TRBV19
TGTGCCAGTAGTGGGATGGGGGGGGGTCAGCCCCAGCATTTT
CASSGMGGGQPQHF
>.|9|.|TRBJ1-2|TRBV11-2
TGTGCCAGCGGGCATGGCTACACCTTC
CASGHGYTF
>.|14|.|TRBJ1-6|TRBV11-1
TGTGCCAGCAGCAAGGGGTCTAGAAATTCACCCCTCCACTTT
CASSKGSRNSPLHF
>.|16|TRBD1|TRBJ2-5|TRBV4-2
TGTGCCAGCAGCCTTATGGGACAGGGAAGTCAGGAGACCCAGTACTTC
CASSLMGQGSQETQYF
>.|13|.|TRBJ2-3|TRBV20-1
TGCAGTGCTAGTTACGAGAGTGCAGATACGCAGTATTTT
CSASYESADTQYF
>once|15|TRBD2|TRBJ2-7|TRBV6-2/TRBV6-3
TGTGCCAGCAGTTACCGACTAGCGGGAGAAGCCGAGCAGTACTTC
CASSYRLAGEAEQYF
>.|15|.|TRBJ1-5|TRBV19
TGTGCCAGTAGTATTCCGCGCAGGGCCAATCAGCCCCAGCATTTT
CASSIPRRANQPQHF
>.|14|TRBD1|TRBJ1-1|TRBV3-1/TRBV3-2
TGTGCCAGCAGCCCAGACAGGGACTATGCTGAAGCTTTCTTT
CASSPDRDYAEAFF
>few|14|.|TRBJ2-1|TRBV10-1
TGCGCCAGCAGCCAGGATAGCTCCTACAATGAGCAGTTCTTC
CASSQDSSYNEQFF
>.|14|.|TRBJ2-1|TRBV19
TGTGCCAGTACCCCGGACACCACAGGAGATGAGCAGTTCTTC
CASTPDTTGDEQFF